The 18 T cell receptor beta chains below were found in one sample sequenced in a study of neurological immune-mediated disorders. TCRdb independently ran MiXCR on the 5' RACE reads; one entry per CDR3 protein. The sample has 20,000 or so distinct CDR3 sequences, roughly 2.5% seen once; the top ten hold 5.5%. Input material: PBMCs. Receptors originate from a woman between 18 and 29 years old with multiple sclerosis.

Ten or more counts support this clonotype. CDR3 DNA: TGCAGCGCCCTGGGAACAGCTATGGATGGCTACACCTTC. Amino acid sequence: CSALGTAMDGYTF. This sequence joins TRBV29-1 and TRBJ1-2; D is unclear. V was shortened by 7 bases and J by 6 bases, with 18 bases between the two germline ends. The length of the CDR3 is 13 residues. CDR1 is SQVTM and CDR2 is ANQGSEA in the germline V gene.

This clonotype came up many times. The V and J genes are TRBV20-1 and TRBJ2-1; maybe TRBD2 (5 bases). The CDR3 loop spans 13 amino acids. With 6 bases removed from V and 5 bases from J, the gap between germline ends came to 14 bases. CDR1 and CDR2 (germline): DFQATT, SNEGSKA (reference sequence). In nucleotides, the CDR3 is TGCAGTGCGCCGACTACTATCAACAATGAGCAGTTCTTC. Encoded protein: CSAPTTINNEQFF.

This clonotype has at least ten counts. This chain uses TRBV10-3 with TRBJ2-2, with D unresolved. Trimming pared 10 bases from V and 4 bases from J, leaving 13 bases between. The V gene's germline CDR1 is ENHRY and CDR2 SYGVKD. The CDR3 is 13 residues long. The CDR3 nucleotides are TGTGCCACCGGTAGTGCCCCCACCGGGGAGCTGTTTTTT. Translation: CATGSAPTGELFF.

This clonotype occurred many times. The gene calls are TRBV5-1 and TRBJ2-1, with 8 bases identical to TRBD2. The germline V gene encodes CDR1 SGHRS and CDR2 YFSETQ. The CDR3 spans 16 residues. V shed 1 base and J 4 bases; nucleotides not matched to a gene: 7. DNA for the CDR3: TGCGCCAGCAGCTTGTTAGCAACTAGCGGTTACAATGAGCAGTTCTTC. It yields the protein CASSLLATSGYNEQFF.

This clonotype was found many times. This sequence joins TRBV10-2 and TRBJ2-4; D unresolved. This CDR3 contains 15 residues. The germline gives CDR1 WSHSY, CDR2 SAAADI. Trimming stripped 4 bases from V and 0 bases from J, with 10 bases between. CDR3 sequence reads: CASSVPEGAKNIQYF. As DNA, the CDR3 is TGCGCCAGCAGTGTGCCAGAAGGAGCCAAAAACATTCAGTACTTC.

This clonotype was counted at least ten times. This chain joins TRBV12-3 or TRBV12-4 and TRBJ1-2; possible D gene TRBD1, 5 bases. The V end was cut by 6 bases, the J end by 4 bases, with 15 bases between. The CDR3 runs 14 residues. The CDR3 nucleotides are TGTGCCAGCAGACAAGACAGTCCCGGCTATGGCTACACCTTC. This encodes CASRQDSPGYGYTF.

The chain couples TRBV30 to TRBJ2-2, with 7 positions matching TRBD2. This CDR3 contains 13 residues. With 8 bases clipped from V and 0 bases from J, the junction kept 3 bases outside the gene matches. Germline CDR1 is GTSNPN and CDR2 is SVGIG (reference sequence). CDR3 protein: CAHSGANTGELFF. As DNA, the CDR3 is TGTGCCCACAGCGGGGCGAACACCGGGGAGCTGTTTTTT.

This clonotype was observed many times. The chain uses TRBV7-9 and TRBJ2-1, with 10 positions matching TRBD2. Per germline, CDR1 SEHNR and CDR2 FQNEAQ (reference sequence). The trim removed 5 bases at V and 7 bases at J, leaving 14 bases unmatched. The CDR3 loop spans 17 amino acids. CDR3 in amino acids: CASSGTSEIWLLNEQFF. The CDR3 DNA is TGTGCCAGCAGCGGGACTAGCGAAATTTGGCTTTTGAATGAGCAGTTCTTC.

This clonotype was seen repeatedly, ten times or more. This chain uses TRBV28 with TRBJ2-3, with TRBD1 matching 8 bases. The ends lost 2 bases at V and 0 bases at J; junction bases unmatched: 1. CDR3 size: 15 residues. The V gene's germline CDR1 is MDHEN and CDR2 SYDVKM. This CDR3 is CASSLRDRSTDTQYF. The CDR3 DNA is TGTGCCAGCAGTTTAAGGGACAGGAGCACAGATACGCAGTATTTT. The full variable domain, its missing parts supplied by reference TRBV28 and TRBJ2-3, is DVKVTQSSRYLVKRTGEKVFLECVQDMDHENMFWYRQDPGLGLRLIYFSYDVKMKEKGDIPEGYSVSREKKERFSLILESASTNQTSMYLCASSLRDRSTDTQYFGPGTRLTVL.

This clonotype was counted ten times or more. The V gene is TRBV20-1, the J gene TRBJ2-2; the D gene could be TRBD1 or TRBD2 (6 bases each). Per germline, CDR1 DFQATT and CDR2 SNEGSKA (reference sequence). V was cut by 3 bases and J by 0 bases, with 11 bases left in between. The CDR3 has 15 residues. CDR3 nucleotide sequence: TGCAGTGCTAGTCTTGGGGGGCCGAACACCGGGGAGCTGTTTTTT. Encoded protein: CSASLGGPNTGELFF.

In its sample, this clonotype was seen a few times. The chain employs TRBV20-1 and TRBJ2-7, with unresolved D. Germline V gene lookup returns CDR1 DFQATT and CDR2 SNEGSKA (reference sequence). The CDR3 extends over 13 amino acids. V lost 3 bases to trimming and J lost 1 base, with 10 bases between them. The CDR3 region is CSARSAESYEQYF. CDR3 nucleotide sequence: TGCAGTGCTAGGTCGGCAGAGTCCTACGAGCAGTACTTC.

This clonotype has just a few counts. This chain uses TRBV5-1 with TRBJ2-2; TRBD2 matches at 9 bases. CDR3 length equals 15 residues. Germline loops: CDR1 SGHRS, CDR2 YFSETQ. V was pared by 4 bases and J by 4 bases, with 5 bases of the junction left unmatched. CDR3 DNA sequence: TGCGCCAGCAGCCTGCGGGGGGGGGCCACCGGGGAGCTGTTTTTT. This translates into CASSLRGGATGELFF.

This clonotype was seen a few times. J is TRBJ2-7 and V is TRBV5-1; maybe TRBD1 (5 bases). V was clipped by 4 bases and J by 4 bases, with 9 bases between them. CDR1 SGHRS and CDR2 YFSETQ come from the germline V gene. The CDR3 extends over 12 amino acids. This CDR3 is CASSLTEYEQYV. The CDR3, as DNA: TGCGCCAGCAGCCTGACAGAATACGAGCAGTACGTC.

This clonotype was counted only a few times. The chain recombines TRBV7-6 with TRBJ1-2; 7 bases line up with TRBD1. Germline V CDR1 and CDR2: SGHVS, FNYEAQ. The V gene end was trimmed by 7 bases and the J gene end by 3 bases; junction bases not matched to a gene: 11. The CDR3 covers 15 residues. The CDR3: CASTAPGQADYGYTF. CDR3 nucleotide sequence: TGTGCCAGCACCGCGCCCGGACAGGCGGACTATGGCTACACCTTC.

This clonotype was seen many times. The chain has TRBV5-1 and TRBJ2-5; the D gene is possibly TRBD2 (5 bases). V was pared by 0 bases and J by 4 bases, with 10 bases between. The CDR3 sequence is 14 residues long. Germline assignment: CDR1 SGHRS and CDR2 YFSETQ. CDR3 sequence reads: CASSLVPAGETQYF. CDR3 coding DNA: TGCGCCAGCAGCTTGGTTCCGGCGGGAGAGACCCAGTACTTC.

This clonotype was seen repeatedly, ten times or more. This chain joins TRBV10-3 and TRBJ1-1; D is perhaps TRBD1 (5 bases). CDR3 size: 13 residues. Germline V gene lookup returns CDR1 ENHRY and CDR2 SYGVKD. V lost 11 bases to trimming and J lost 1 base, with 14 bases between them. CDR3: CARKAGPNTEAFF. The CDR3 DNA sequence: TGTGCCCGTAAGGCAGGGCCGAACACTGAAGCTTTCTTT.

This clonotype was recorded many times. The chain recombines TRBV2 with TRBJ2-7; 10 bases are a match to TRBD2. The CDR3 runs 13 residues. Trimming took 2 bases from V and 5 from J; bases not matched to a gene: 0. CDR1 is SNHLY and CDR2 is FYNNEI in the germline V gene. CDR3 loop: CASSELAGDEQYF. CDR3 nucleotides: TGTGCCAGCAGTGAACTAGCGGGGGACGAGCAGTACTTC.

This clonotype was detected many times. The V gene is TRBV20-1, the J gene TRBJ2-1; tentatively, D is TRBD2 (5 bases). The V end was cut by 6 bases, the J end by 8 bases, with 17 bases between. The CDR3 is made up of 13 amino acids. Germline CDR1 DFQATT, CDR2 SNEGSKA (reference sequence). The CDR3 nucleotides read TGCAGTGCCCATGTTCCGAGCGGCTATGAGCAGTTCTTC. Its protein is CSAHVPSGYEQFF.